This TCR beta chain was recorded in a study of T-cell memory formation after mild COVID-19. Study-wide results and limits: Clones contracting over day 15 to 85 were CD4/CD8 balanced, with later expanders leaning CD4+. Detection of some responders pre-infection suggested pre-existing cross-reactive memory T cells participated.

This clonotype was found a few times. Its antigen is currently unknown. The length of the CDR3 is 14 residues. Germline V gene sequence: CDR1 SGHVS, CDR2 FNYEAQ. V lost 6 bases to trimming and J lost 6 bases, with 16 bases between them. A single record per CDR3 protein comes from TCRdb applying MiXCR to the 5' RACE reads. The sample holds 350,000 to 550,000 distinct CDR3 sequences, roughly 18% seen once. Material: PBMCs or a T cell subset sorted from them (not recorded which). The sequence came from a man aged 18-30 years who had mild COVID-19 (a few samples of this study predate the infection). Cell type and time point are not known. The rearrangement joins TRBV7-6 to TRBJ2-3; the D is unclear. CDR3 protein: CASRPHAASDTQYF. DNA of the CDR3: TGTGCCAGCAGACCTCACGCTGCGTCCGATACGCAGTATTTT.